This is a list of T cell receptor beta chains from one sample in a study of CXCR3-negative and CXCR3-positive naive CD8 T cells. TCRdb re-called the 5' RACE reads; one entry per CDR3 protein, DNA not given. This listing includes nearly 110,000 distinct CDR3 sequences. Sequenced material: naive CXCR3+ CD8+ T cells from blood. These receptors came from a human donor in good health. Some clones in this sample may be carry-over from other donors' samples. CDR3s include the opening cysteine and the closing phenylalanine or tryptophan.

V,J,CDR3
TRBV7-9,TRBJ2-1,CASSRSGSSYNEQFF
TRBV7-9,TRBJ2-7,CASSKDSHEQYF
TRBV7-2,TRBJ2-2,CASSFRGTQTGELFF
TRBV12-3/TRBV12-4,TRBJ2-1,CASSFISRVPNEQFF
TRBV20-1,TRBJ2-1,CSAGDRGRSYNEQFF
TRBV10-2,TRBJ1-2,CASSVGTPTLSDYGYTF
TRBV29-1,TRBJ2-1,CSAESSSYNEQFF
TRBV10-3,TRBJ1-1,CAIGAQWDEAFF
TRBV29-1,TRBJ1-1,CSVGTYTEAFF
TRBV9,TRBJ2-5,CASSVAGLQETQYF
TRBV6-6,TRBJ2-1,CASSPGRNEQFF
TRBV5-1,TRBJ2-1,CASTSGSEQFF
TRBV7-2,TRBJ2-5,CASSLVLAVAQETQYF
TRBV28,TRBJ2-3,CASSLLGVGTDTQYF
TRBV29-1,TRBJ2-5,CSVEGWGKQETQYF
TRBV25-1,TRBJ2-7,CASSESGGRAVYEQYF
TRBV6-5,TRBJ2-2,CASSLFGTVGTGELFF
TRBV5-1,TRBJ1-2,CASSVRIDRGDYGYTF
TRBV28,TRBJ2-2,CATKNRDRGPHGYTGELFF
TRBV25-1,TRBJ2-1,CASSPAGVYNEQFF
TRBV7-9,TRBJ1-1,CASRKDSYTEAFF
TRBV14,TRBJ2-3,CASSQTRLGDTQYF
TRBV19,TRBJ2-1,CASSMTGYNEQFF